This is a list of T cell receptor beta chains from one sample in a study of human T cells and chemical hapten exposure. TCRdb reprocessed the RACE reads with MiXCR, giving one entry per CDR3 protein. The sample consists of over 55,000 distinct CDR3 sequences, 8% to 10% of them appearing once. The source was whole blood, collected in connection with sensitization to the hapten diphenylcyclopropenone (DPC). These receptors all stem from a man aged 35 to 55 with alopecia areata. Some clones in this sample may be carry-over from other donors' samples. The CDR3 runs from the conserved cysteine through the conserved F or W. Each record gives: D gene, V gene, J gene, clone size, CDR3 protein, CDR3 DNA. The D gene is left open where the match is weak. Clone size is stated in some rows and not others, as once, few, many or a class when expanded.

d_call: .; v_call: TRBV11-1; j_call: TRBJ2-7; clone_size: few; cdr3_aa: CASSFGHYEQYF; cdr3_nt: TGTGCCAGCAGCTTTGGACACTACGAGCAGTACTTC
d_call: .; v_call: TRBV7-7; j_call: TRBJ2-7; clone_size: .; cdr3_aa: CASSATGSYEQYF; cdr3_nt: TGTGCCAGCAGCGCGACAGGTTCCTACGAGCAGTACTTC
d_call: .; v_call: TRBV19; j_call: TRBJ2-6; clone_size: few; cdr3_aa: CASSPDTGTWANVLTF; cdr3_nt: TGTGCCAGTAGTCCTGACACAGGCACCTGGGCCAACGTCCTGACTTTC
d_call: .; v_call: TRBV7-2; j_call: TRBJ2-1; clone_size: .; cdr3_aa: CASSLDRGNEQFF; cdr3_nt: TGTGCCAGCAGCTTAGACAGAGGCAATGAGCAGTTCTTC
d_call: .; v_call: TRBV9; j_call: TRBJ2-2; clone_size: .; cdr3_aa: CASSPRTANTGELFF; cdr3_nt: TGTGCCAGCAGCCCCCGGACAGCGAACACCGGGGAGCTGTTTTTT
d_call: .; v_call: TRBV28; j_call: TRBJ1-2; clone_size: .; cdr3_aa: CASREGSEGYTF; cdr3_nt: TGTGCCAGCAGAGAGGGGTCGGAGGGCTACACCTTC
d_call: TRBD2; v_call: TRBV6-2/TRBV6-3; j_call: TRBJ2-1; clone_size: many; cdr3_aa: CASSYKDGGRDYNEQFF; cdr3_nt: TGTGCCAGCAGTTACAAGGATGGCGGGAGGGACTACAATGAGCAGTTCTTC
d_call: TRBD1; v_call: TRBV7-3; j_call: TRBJ1-6; clone_size: few; cdr3_aa: CASSIRDSSPLHF; cdr3_nt: TGTGCCAGCAGCATCCGGGACAGTAGCCCCCTCCACTTT
d_call: .; v_call: TRBV27; j_call: TRBJ1-5; clone_size: .; cdr3_aa: CASSWTPDRPQHF; cdr3_nt: TGTGCCAGCAGTTGGACCCCTGACAGGCCCCAGCATTTT
d_call: .; v_call: TRBV7-9; j_call: TRBJ2-4; clone_size: .; cdr3_aa: CASSGAMENIQYF; cdr3_nt: TGTGCCAGCAGCGGTGCCATGGAGAACATTCAGTACTTC
d_call: TRBD1; v_call: TRBV20-1; j_call: TRBJ1-1; clone_size: few; cdr3_aa: CSARDLTGGSYTEAFF; cdr3_nt: TGCAGTGCTAGAGATTTAACAGGGGGAAGTTACACTGAAGCTTTCTTT
d_call: TRBD2; v_call: TRBV4-1; j_call: TRBJ2-1; clone_size: many; cdr3_aa: CASSQWREGMNEQFF; cdr3_nt: TGCGCCAGCAGCCAATGGCGGGAGGGTATGAATGAGCAGTTCTTC
d_call: .; v_call: TRBV11-2; j_call: TRBJ2-1; clone_size: .; cdr3_aa: CASSLLEEQFF; cdr3_nt: TGTGCCAGCAGCTTGCTTGAGGAGCAGTTCTTC
d_call: TRBD1; v_call: TRBV14; j_call: TRBJ2-1; clone_size: many; cdr3_aa: CASSRGQGPGYNEQFF; cdr3_nt: TGTGCCAGCAGCCGCGGACAGGGTCCCGGCTACAATGAGCAGTTCTTC
d_call: .; v_call: TRBV29-1; j_call: TRBJ2-1; clone_size: few; cdr3_aa: CSGEINEQFF; cdr3_nt: TGCAGTGGAGAAATCAATGAGCAGTTCTTC
d_call: TRBD1; v_call: TRBV18; j_call: TRBJ1-5; clone_size: medium-sized; cdr3_aa: CASSPTGNNQPQHF; cdr3_nt: TGTGCCAGCTCACCGACAGGGAACAATCAGCCCCAGCATTTT
d_call: .; v_call: TRBV21-1; j_call: TRBJ2-5; clone_size: few; cdr3_aa: CASSQRRIKETQYF; cdr3_nt: TGTGCCAGCAGCCAACGTCGGATAAAAGAGACCCAGTACTTC
d_call: TRBD2; v_call: TRBV20-1; j_call: TRBJ2-5; clone_size: few; cdr3_aa: CSAPSGLADLGTQYF; cdr3_nt: TGCAGTGCTCCTTCCGGACTAGCCGATCTGGGGACCCAGTACTTC
d_call: .; v_call: TRBV2; j_call: TRBJ1-2; clone_size: few; cdr3_aa: CAQLSRENYGYTF; cdr3_nt: TGTGCCCAACTAAGCCGGGAGAACTATGGCTACACCTTC
d_call: .; v_call: TRBV20-1; j_call: TRBJ1-2; clone_size: many; cdr3_aa: CSARGTEEANYGYTF; cdr3_nt: TGCAGTGCTAGGGGGACGGAGGAAGCTAACTATGGCTACACCTTC
d_call: .; v_call: TRBV6-1; j_call: TRBJ2-3; clone_size: many; cdr3_aa: CASSEGTDMIDTQYF; cdr3_nt: TGTGCCAGCAGTGAAGGGACAGATATGATCGATACGCAGTATTTT
d_call: TRBD1; v_call: TRBV20-1; j_call: TRBJ2-3; clone_size: many; cdr3_aa: CSATTGVPRNTQYF; cdr3_nt: TGCAGTGCAACCACAGGGGTTCCCCGAAATACGCAGTATTTT
d_call: .; v_call: TRBV7-9; j_call: TRBJ2-7; clone_size: .; cdr3_aa: CASSVTGLHEQYF; cdr3_nt: TGTGCCAGCAGCGTCACAGGGCTGCACGAGCAGTACTTC
d_call: .; v_call: TRBV28; j_call: TRBJ2-7; clone_size: .; cdr3_aa: CASSLAGSYYEQYF; cdr3_nt: TGTGCCAGCAGTTTAGCCGGTTCCTACTACGAGCAGTACTTC
d_call: .; v_call: TRBV18; j_call: TRBJ2-6; clone_size: many; cdr3_aa: CASSPSLAEANVLTF; cdr3_nt: TGTGCCAGCTCCCCCTCTCTAGCCGAGGCCAACGTCCTGACTTTC
d_call: .; v_call: TRBV4-3; j_call: TRBJ2-5; clone_size: .; cdr3_aa: CASSQEEGGKETQYF; cdr3_nt: TGCGCCAGCAGCCAAGAGGAGGGGGGTAAGGAGACCCAGTACTTC
d_call: .; v_call: TRBV4-2; j_call: TRBJ1-2; clone_size: few; cdr3_aa: CASSHEGGPAGYGYTF; cdr3_nt: TGTGCCAGCAGCCACGAAGGGGGGCCCGCGGGCTATGGCTACACCTTC
d_call: .; v_call: TRBV4-1; j_call: TRBJ2-7; clone_size: few; cdr3_aa: CASSQDLGSYEQYF; cdr3_nt: TGCGCCAGCAGCCAAGATCTGGGTTCCTACGAGCAGTACTTC
d_call: TRBD1; v_call: TRBV18; j_call: TRBJ1-1; clone_size: few; cdr3_aa: CASSPRTGEGSEAFF; cdr3_nt: TGTGCCAGCTCACCACGGACAGGGGAGGGATCTGAAGCTTTCTTT
d_call: .; v_call: TRBV29-1; j_call: TRBJ2-3; clone_size: few; cdr3_aa: CSVAAGSTDTQYF; cdr3_nt: TGCAGCGTTGCTGCAGGGAGCACAGATACGCAGTATTTT